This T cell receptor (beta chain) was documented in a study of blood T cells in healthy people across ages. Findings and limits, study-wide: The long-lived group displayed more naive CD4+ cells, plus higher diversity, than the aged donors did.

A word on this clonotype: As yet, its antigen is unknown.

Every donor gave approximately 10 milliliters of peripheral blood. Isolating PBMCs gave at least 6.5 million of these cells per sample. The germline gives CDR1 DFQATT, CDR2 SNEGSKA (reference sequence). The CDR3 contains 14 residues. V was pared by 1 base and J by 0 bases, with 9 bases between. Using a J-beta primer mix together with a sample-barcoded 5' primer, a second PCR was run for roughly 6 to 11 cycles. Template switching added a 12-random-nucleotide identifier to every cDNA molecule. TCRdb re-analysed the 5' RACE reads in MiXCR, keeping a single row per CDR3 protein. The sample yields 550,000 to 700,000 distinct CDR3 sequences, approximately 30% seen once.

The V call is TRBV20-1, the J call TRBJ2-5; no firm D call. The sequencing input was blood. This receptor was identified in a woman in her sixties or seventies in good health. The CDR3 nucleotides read TGCAGTGCTAGAGGTGACGAGGACCAAGAGACCCAGTACTTC. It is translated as CSARGDEDQETQYF.